The 20 T cell receptor beta chains below come from one sample, sequenced in a study of OX40 agonist ivuxolimab in advanced cancers. Generated by immunoSEQ multiplex PCR, the TCRdb table keeps only in-frame clones and is missing some. The repertoire includes around 80,000 clones, more than 70% of them detected once, and 0.72% sits in the top ten. The sample here was CD4+ or CD8+ T cells sorted from blood, taken in a trial of the OX40 agonist ivuxolimab. These receptors were obtained from an adult with an advanced solid tumor such as melanoma, head and neck, liver or kidney cancer.

The gene calls are TRBV6-7 and TRBJ1-5; D unresolved. TRBV6-7 qualifies as an ORF whose function is uncertain. The CDR3 extends over 14 amino acids. The V and J ends lost 5 bases and 0 bases respectively, with 8 bases between them. The CDR3 DNA follows: TGTGCCAGCAGTGGTCCTTATAGCAATCAGCCCCAGCATTTT. It is translated as CASSGPYSNQPQHF.

The chain recombines TRBV5-1 with TRBJ2-1; the match to TRBD2 covers 12 bases. The V and J ends lost 4 bases and 7 bases, in that order; junction bases with no gene match: 6. This CDR3 is built from 15 residues. Germline V lookup: CDR1 SGHRS, CDR2 YFSETQ. The CDR3 DNA reads as TGCGCCAGCAGCCCACTAGCGGGAGGCGCTAATGAGCAGTTCTTC. As protein: CASSPLAGGANEQFF.

The chain couples TRBV4-3 to TRBJ2-2, with 7 bases aligning to TRBD1. The CDR3 runs 16 residues. V lost 1 base to trimming and J lost 7 bases; unmatched junction nucleotides: 9. Germline CDR1 reads LGHNA; CDR2 reads YSLEER. In DNA form, the CDR3 reads TGCGCCAGCAGCCAAGTCCTCACAGGGGCAGGCGGGGAGCTGTTTTTT. This encodes CASSQVLTGAGGELFF.

The chain is built from TRBV5-6 and TRBJ1-2; D gene uncertain. The V and J ends lost 1 base and 4 bases respectively, with 14 bases between them. Germline V gene data show CDR1 as SGHDT and CDR2 as YYEEEE. The CDR3 spans 15 residues. The CDR3 DNA sequence: TGTGCCAGCAGCTTGTTATTTCCTAGGGTCTATGGCTACACCTTC. Protein sequence: CASSLLFPRVYGYTF.

This rearrangement joins TRBV9 to TRBJ1-1; D may be TRBD1 (5 bases). The CDR3 spans 14 residues. Trimming took 4 bases from V and 3 from J, leaving 13 bases between them. Germline CDR1 reads SGDLS; CDR2 reads YYNGEE. In nucleotides, the CDR3 is TGTGCCAGCAGCTTTAGCCGGGACTACACTGAAGCTTTCTTT. Its translation: CASSFSRDYTEAFF.

CDR3 in amino acids: CASSILASGTDTQYF. In nucleotides, the CDR3 is TGCGCCAGCAGCATATTGGCTAGCGGCACAGATACGCAGTATTTT. The V call is TRBV4-3, the J call TRBJ2-3; D is perhaps TRBD2 (6 bases). The CDR3 consists of 15 residues. The germline CDR1 and CDR2 sequences are LGHNA and YSLEER. V lost 5 bases to trimming and J lost 1 base, with 13 bases between them.

V gene TRBV27 combines with J gene TRBJ1-2; tentatively, D is TRBD1 (5 bases). The CDR3 is 15 residues long. Germline CDR1 and CDR2: MNHEY and SMNVEV (reference sequence). V was shortened by 2 bases and J by 8 bases, with 18 bases between the two germline ends. The CDR3 sequence: CASSLGPGWGWGYTF. The CDR3 region has the DNA TGTGCCAGCAGTTTAGGACCAGGATGGGGCTGGGGCTACACCTTC.

This chain joins TRBV5-6 and TRBJ1-2, with D possibly matching TRBD1 (6 bases). Germline CDR1 is SGHDT and CDR2 is YYEEEE. V was pared by 6 bases and J by 4 bases, with 13 bases between. The CDR3 loop spans 13 amino acids. CDR3 nucleotide sequence: TGTGCCAGCACCCGGGGGCGCGTCTATGGCTACACCTTC. Its translation: CASTRGRVYGYTF.

The V gene is TRBV5-6, the J gene TRBJ2-7; D remains unclear. V dropped 4 bases and J dropped 0 bases, with 5 bases sitting between them. In germline, CDR1 is SGHDT, CDR2 YYEEEE. This CDR3 is 12 amino acids long. The CDR3 DNA reads as TGTGCCAGCAGCCATAGCTCCTACGAGCAGTACTTC. This translates into CASSHSSYEQYF.

This clone was seen a handful of times. The chain has TRBV7-2 and TRBJ2-1; TRBD2 is a possible D gene (5 bases). Between the trimmed V and J ends, which lost 7 bases and 3 bases, there was a span of 16 bases. Per germline, CDR1 SGHTA and CDR2 FQGNSA. The CDR3 runs to 15 residues. This CDR3 is CASIPPPDFYNEQFF. The DNA for the CDR3 is TGTGCCAGCATACCCCCTCCGGACTTCTACAATGAGCAGTTCTTC.

In DNA form, the CDR3 reads TGTGCCAGCTCCCTTAGCACAGATACGCAGTATTTT. This gives the protein CASSLSTDTQYF. The chain uses TRBV7-2 and TRBJ2-3; no clear D gene. The germline V gene encodes CDR1 SGHTA and CDR2 FQGNSA. With 8 bases removed from V and 0 bases from J, the gap between germline ends came to 6 bases. This CDR3 has 12 amino acids.

The chain recombines TRBV9 with TRBJ2-1; a possible D gene is TRBD2 (7 bases). Per germline, CDR1 SGDLS and CDR2 YYNGEE. The CDR3 consists of 17 residues. The ends were cut back, 0 bases at V and 0 bases at J, with 13 bases in the middle. The CDR3: CASSVGGGLSSYNEQFF. CDR3 DNA sequence: TGTGCCAGCAGCGTAGGGGGGGGCTTGAGCTCCTACAATGAGCAGTTCTTC. The variable domain in full, completed from reference TRBV9 and TRBJ2-1, reads DSGVTQTPKHLITATGQRVTLRCSPRSGDLSVYWYQQSLDQGLQFLIQYYNGEERAKGNILERFSAQQFPDLHSELNLSSLELGDSALYFCASSVGGGLSSYNEQFFGPGTRLTVL.

The CDR3 is CASGGRWSNIQYF. CDR3 in DNA: TGTGCCAGCGGGGGACGGTGGAGTAACATTCAGTACTTC. The rearrangement uses TRBV28 and TRBJ2-4, with D possibly called TRBD1 or TRBD2 (5 bases each). CDR1 and CDR2 from the germline V gene are MDHEN and SYDVKM. Trimming pared 8 bases from V and 7 bases from J, leaving 15 bases between. The CDR3 covers 13 residues.

The CDR3 reads CASSLSGSGNEQFF. The CDR3, as DNA: TGTGCCAGCAGCCTTAGCGGGAGTGGCAATGAGCAGTTCTTC. V is TRBV7-3 and J is TRBJ2-1; 9 nucleotides agree with TRBD2. The CDR3 spans 14 residues. V dropped 5 bases and J dropped 6; count of bases not matched to a gene: 5. Germline V gives CDR1 SGHTA, CDR2 FQGTGA.

The chain is built from TRBV14 and TRBJ2-3; D perhaps matches TRBD2 (6 bases). Trimming left V 8 bases short and J 1 base short, with 10 bases between. Germline V gives CDR1 SGHDN, CDR2 FVKESK. This CDR3 has 13 residues. The CDR3 coding sequence is TGTGCCAGCGGGCCGGGAGGCACAGATACGCAGTATTTT. Residues: CASGPGGTDTQYF.

The rearrangement uses TRBV6-1 and TRBJ1-6; D not resolved. V was clipped by 7 bases and J by 12 bases, with 19 bases between them. The CDR3 is made up of 14 amino acids. Looked up from germline, CDR1 is MNHNS and CDR2 is SASEGT. The CDR3 DNA follows: TGTGCCAGCACGAGGTCTGGGGTTAGTCTACCCCTCCACTTT. Its protein product is CASTRSGVSLPLHF.

The rearrangement uses TRBV7-2 and TRBJ1-1; D perhaps matches TRBD1 (6 bases). Germline CDR1 is SGHTA and CDR2 is FQGNSA. The germline V and J ends were trimmed by 0 bases and 5 bases, with 13 bases remaining between them. The CDR3 is 15 residues long. For the CDR3, the DNA is TGTGCCAGCAGCTTAGCTGGTAAGGGGGTGACTGAAGCTTTCTTT. Translated, it gives CASSLAGKGVTEAFF.

In its sample, this clone was seen a few times. J is TRBJ2-5 and V is TRBV5-1; D is unresolved. This CDR3 comprises 13 residues. The germline V gene encodes CDR1 SGHRS and CDR2 YFSETQ. V lost 0 bases and J lost 4, with 7 bases in between. In DNA, the CDR3 is TGCGCCAGCAGCTTGGCTCAGAGAGAGACCCAGTACTTC. It is translated as CASSLAQRETQYF.

The V call is TRBV18, the J call TRBJ2-7, with 10 bases aligning to TRBD1. Germline CDR1 is KGHSH and CDR2 is LQKENI. The CDR3 sequence is 15 residues long. J lost 2 bases, V lost 4 bases, and 5 bases had no gene match. The CDR3 nucleotides are TGTGCCAGCTCACTCCCGGGACAGGGGACCTACGAGCAGTACTTC. Translated, it gives CASSLPGQGTYEQYF.

The rearrangement uses TRBV5-1 and TRBJ1-1; 8 bases agree with TRBD1. J gave up 4 bases and V 6 bases, and 5 bases lay outside the gene matches. The CDR3 is made up of 13 amino acids. The V gene's germline CDR1 is SGHRS and CDR2 YFSETQ. CDR3 region: CASTLGQGTEAFF. In DNA, the CDR3 is TGCGCCAGCACCCTAGGACAGGGCACTGAAGCTTTCTTT. Together with reference TRBV5-1 and TRBJ1-1, the CDR3 gives the full variable domain: KAGVTQTPRYLIKTRGQQVTLSCSPISGHRSVSWYQQTPGQGLQFLFEYFSETQRNKGNFPGRFSGRQFSNSRSEMNVSTLELGDSALYLCASTLGQGTEAFFGQGTRLTVV.